The TCR beta chain under discussion was sequenced for a study of T cell repertoires in cytomegalovirus infection. Study overall: In public TCR beta signatures, there were indications of both CMV infection and matching HLA type.

Comment on this clonotype: Its antigen remains unknown.

This CDR3 has 12 amino acids. Trimming removed 5 bases from V and 7 bases from J; junction bases left unmatched: 4. Germline CDR1 and CDR2: MNHNY and SVGAGI (reference sequence). TCRdb reanalysed the reads using MiXCR and keeps one entry per CDR3 protein. Among a few hundred thousand distinct CDR3 sequences listed, roughly 13% were seen once. Study observations and caveats: Cumulative public TCR beta family frequency identified CMV carriers with the relevant HLA.

The sequenced sample consisted of PBMCs. The gene calls are TRBV6-6 and TRBJ1-1; 7 nucleotides line up with TRBD1. The sequence derives from a human donor in good health (CMV status not recorded). Some clones in this sample may be carry-over from other donors' samples. CDR3 residues: CASSQGQLEAFF. The CDR3 DNA is TGTGCCAGCAGTCAGGGACAGCTTGAAGCTTTCTTT.